This section outlines one T cell receptor beta chain sequence together with its context. As yet, its antigen is unknown. Germline V gene sequence: CDR1 LNHDA, CDR2 SQIVND (reference sequence). The V segment lost 7 bases and the J segment 5 bases; nucleotides outside the gene matches: 9. The CDR3 runs 15 residues. The PCR used 60 Vbeta and 13 Jbeta primers. Measured with immunoSEQ multiplex PCR; TCRdb has only the in-frame clones, and not every one. The sample consists of 150,000 or so clones, about 80% of them appearing once. The source of the sample is a study of cytomegalovirus exposure and HLA in healthy donors. Across the study: There were nearly 120 million unique TCR beta sequences, drawn from about 190 million T cells, in an earlier analysis. Study conclusions and caveats: Cytomegalovirus association was listed for around 180 TCR beta chains. Some V segments, including TRBV6-2 and TRBV6-3, were excluded as indistinguishable.

The sample consisted of PBMCs. The rearrangement uses TRBV19 and TRBJ2-1; TRBD2 matches 9 bases. The receptor comes from a woman between 50 and 59 years old in good health and CMV-seropositive. The CDR3 is CASKRGGAVHNEQFF. The CDR3 DNA is TGTGCCAGTAAACGCGGGGGGGCCGTCCACAATGAGCAGTTCTTC.